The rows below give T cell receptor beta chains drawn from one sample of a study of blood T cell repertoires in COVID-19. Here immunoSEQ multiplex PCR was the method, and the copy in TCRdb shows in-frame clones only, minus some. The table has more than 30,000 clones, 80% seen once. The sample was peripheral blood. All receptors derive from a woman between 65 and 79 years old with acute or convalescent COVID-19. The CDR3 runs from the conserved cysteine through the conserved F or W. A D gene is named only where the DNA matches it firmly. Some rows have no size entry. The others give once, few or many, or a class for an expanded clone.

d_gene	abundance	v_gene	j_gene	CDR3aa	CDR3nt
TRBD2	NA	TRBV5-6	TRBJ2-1	CASSATLAGGPNEQFF	TGTGCCAGCAGCGCCACCCTAGCGGGGGGCCCCAATGAGCAGTTCTTC
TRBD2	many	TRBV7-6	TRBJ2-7	CASSPGTSGSYEQYF	TGTGCCAGCAGCCCGGGGACTAGCGGCTCCTACGAGCAGTACTTC
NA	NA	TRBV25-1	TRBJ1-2	CASGTPYGYTF	TGTGCCAGCGGGACTCCTTATGGCTACACCTTC
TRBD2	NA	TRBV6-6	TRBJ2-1	CATWAGGISYNEQFF	TGTGCCACATGGGCGGGGGGCATCTCCTACAATGAGCAGTTCTTC
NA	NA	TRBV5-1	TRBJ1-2	CASSSGSPDGYTF	TGCGCCAGCAGCTCAGGGTCGCCGGATGGCTACACCTTC
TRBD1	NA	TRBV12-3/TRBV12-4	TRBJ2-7	CASSLRGQAYF	TGTGCCAGCAGTTTGCGGGGACAGGCTTATTTC
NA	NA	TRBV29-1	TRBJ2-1	CSVDGDNYNEQFF	TGCAGCGTTGACGGCGACAATTACAATGAGCAGTTCTTC
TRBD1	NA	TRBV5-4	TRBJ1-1	CASSFGGATGVGTEAFF	TGTGCCAGCAGCTTTGGGGGCGCGACAGGGGTTGGTACTGAAGCTTTCTTT
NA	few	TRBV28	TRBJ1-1	CASSPYRGRDTEAFF	TGTGCCAGCAGTCCTTACAGAGGGCGGGACACTGAAGCTTTCTTT
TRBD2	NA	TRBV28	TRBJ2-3	CASRIWAGGRDTQYF	TGTGCCAGCAGAATTTGGGCGGGAGGGCGAGATACGCAGTATTTT
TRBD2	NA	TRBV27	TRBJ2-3	CASSFASGRDTQYF	TGTGCCAGCAGTTTCGCCAGCGGGAGAGATACGCAGTATTTT
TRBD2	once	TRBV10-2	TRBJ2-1	CASSRSGSGDEQFF	TGCGCCAGCAGTCGGAGCGGGAGTGGAGATGAGCAGTTCTTC
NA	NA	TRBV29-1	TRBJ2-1	CSVIGTGVSYNEQFF	TGCAGCGTGATTGGGACGGGAGTCTCCTACAATGAGCAGTTCTTC
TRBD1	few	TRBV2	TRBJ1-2	CASSEWDRRFVGYTF	TGTGCCAGCAGTGAATGGGACAGGAGATTCGTTGGCTACACCTTC
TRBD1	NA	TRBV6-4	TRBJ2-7	CASSTGTGKGFGYEQYF	TGTGCCAGCAGTACCGGGACAGGTAAAGGCTTCGGCTACGAGCAGTACTTC
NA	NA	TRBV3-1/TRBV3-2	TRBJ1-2	CASSQSFRRVGANYGYTF	TGTGCCAGCAGCCAAAGTTTCCGACGGGTTGGAGCTAACTATGGCTACACCTTC
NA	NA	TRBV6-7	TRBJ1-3	CASRNFAYGPGNTIYF	TGTGCCAGCAGAAATTTTGCTTATGGGCCTGGAAACACCATATATTTT
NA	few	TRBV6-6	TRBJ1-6	CASGKGGYNSPLHF	TGTGCCAGCGGGAAAGGGGGCTATAATTCACCCCTCCACTTT
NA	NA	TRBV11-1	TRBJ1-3	CASSLAVDRRNTIYF	TGTGCCAGCAGCTTAGCTGTCGACAGAAGAAACACCATATATTTT
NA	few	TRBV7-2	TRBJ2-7	CASSLGRGLSEQYF	TGTGCCAGCAGCTTAGGTCGGGGTCTTAGCGAGCAGTACTTC
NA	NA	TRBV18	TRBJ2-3	CASSPLSDTQYF	TGTGCCAGCTCACCACTATCAGATACGCAGTATTTT
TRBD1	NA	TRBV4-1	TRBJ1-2	CASSPWDSQYGYTF	TGCGCCAGCAGCCCCTGGGACAGCCAATATGGCTACACCTTC
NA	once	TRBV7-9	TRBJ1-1	CASSLDGVTEAFF	TGTGCCAGCAGCTTGGACGGGGTCACTGAAGCTTTCTTT
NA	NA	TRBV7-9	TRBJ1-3	CASSLEAGLGNTIYF	TGTGCCAGCAGCTTAGAGGCAGGACTGGGAAACACCATATATTTT
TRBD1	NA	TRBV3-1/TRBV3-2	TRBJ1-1	CASSQGTGPTEAFF	TGTGCCAGCAGCCAAGGGACAGGGCCAACTGAAGCTTTCTTT
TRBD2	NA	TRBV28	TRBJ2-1	CASSLYPGGAYNEQFF	TGTGCCAGCAGTTTATACCCGGGAGGGGCCTACAATGAGCAGTTCTTC
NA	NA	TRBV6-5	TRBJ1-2	CASSYLSGGDYGYTF	TGTGCCAGCAGTTACTTATCCGGGGGAGACTATGGCTACACCTTC
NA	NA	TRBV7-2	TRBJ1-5	CASSLATGLGQPQHF	TGTGCCAGCAGCTTAGCGACGGGGTTAGGGCAGCCCCAGCATTTT
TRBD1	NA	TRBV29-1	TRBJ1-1	CSVGALDRGRTEAFF	TGCAGCGTTGGTGCCCTGGACAGGGGCAGGACTGAAGCTTTCTTT
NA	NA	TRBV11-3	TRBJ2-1	CASSLVRGSNEQFF	TGTGCCAGCAGCTTAGTAAGGGGTAGCAATGAGCAGTTCTTC
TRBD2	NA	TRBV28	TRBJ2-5	CASSLTSTDVETQYF	TGTGCCAGCAGTTTGACTAGCACAGACGTAGAGACCCAGTACTTC
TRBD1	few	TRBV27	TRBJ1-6	CASRPTGVNSPLHF	TGTGCCAGCAGGCCGACAGGGGTTAATTCACCCCTCCACTTT
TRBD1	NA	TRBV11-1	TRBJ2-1	CASSRAGQGYNEQFF	TGTGCCAGCAGCCGGGCGGGACAGGGCTACAATGAGCAGTTCTTC
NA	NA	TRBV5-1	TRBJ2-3	CASTNPERTDTQYF	TGCGCCAGCACGAACCCGGAGCGCACAGATACGCAGTATTTT
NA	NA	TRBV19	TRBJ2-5	CASSIVGQKETQYF	TGTGCCAGTAGTATAGTGGGACAAAAAGAGACCCAGTACTTC
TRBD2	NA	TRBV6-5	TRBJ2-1	CASSHTIGGRVEQFF	TGTGCCAGCAGCCACACGATCGGGGGGAGGGTTGAGCAGTTCTTC
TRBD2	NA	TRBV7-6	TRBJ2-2	CASSLRSSGSTGELFF	TGTGCCAGCAGCTTAAGGTCTAGCGGGAGCACCGGGGAGCTGTTTTTT
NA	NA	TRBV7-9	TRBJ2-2	CASSFRNTGELFF	TGTGCCAGCAGCTTCCGGAACACCGGGGAGCTGTTTTTT
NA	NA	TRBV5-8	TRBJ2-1	CASSFPDRYNEQFF	TGTGCCAGCAGCTTTCCCGACAGATACAATGAGCAGTTCTTC
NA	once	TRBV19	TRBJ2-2	CASSPGLFQTGELFF	TGTGCCAGTTCCCCGGGACTCTTTCAGACCGGGGAGCTGTTTTTT
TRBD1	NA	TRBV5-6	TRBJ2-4	CASSWDRVIGAKNIQYF	TGTGCCAGCAGCTGGGACAGGGTGATCGGGGCCAAAAACATTCAGTACTTC
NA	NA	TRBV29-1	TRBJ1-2	CSVTRGAAPGYGYTF	TGCAGCGTTACTCGGGGGGCCGCCCCGGGCTATGGCTACACCTTC
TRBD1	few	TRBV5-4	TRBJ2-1	CASSLRGQGAWDEQFF	TGTGCCAGCAGCTTGCGGGGACAGGGGGCGTGGGATGAGCAGTTCTTC
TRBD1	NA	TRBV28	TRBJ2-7	CASSLDRGSSYEQYF	TGTGCCAGCAGTCTCGACAGGGGGAGTTCCTACGAGCAGTACTTC
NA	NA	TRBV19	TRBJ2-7	CASSIATGVYEQYF	TGTGCCAGTAGTATTGCGACAGGAGTCTACGAGCAGTACTTC
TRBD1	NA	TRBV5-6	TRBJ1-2	CASTPTGVVGYTF	TGTGCCAGCACCCCGACAGGGGTGGTTGGCTACACCTTC
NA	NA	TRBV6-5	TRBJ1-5	CASSFGALQPQHF	TGTGCCAGCAGTTTTGGGGCTCTTCAGCCCCAGCATTTT
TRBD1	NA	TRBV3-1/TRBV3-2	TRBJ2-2	CASSHRTGVTGELFF	TGTGCCAGCAGCCACCGGACAGGGGTGACCGGGGAGCTGTTTTTT
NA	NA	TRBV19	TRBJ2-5	CASRDGGLRQTQYF	TGTGCCAGTAGGGATGGAGGACTGAGGCAGACCCAGTACTTC
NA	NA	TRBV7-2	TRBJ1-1	CASRQTRNTEAFF	TGTGCCAGCAGACAGACACGGAACACTGAAGCTTTCTTT
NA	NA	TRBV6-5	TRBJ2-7	CASSQVISDYEQYF	TGTGCCAGCAGCCAAGTAATTAGCGACTACGAGCAGTACTTC
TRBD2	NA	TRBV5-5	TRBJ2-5	CASSLAWTSAGETQYF	TGTGCCAGCAGCTTAGCTTGGACTAGCGCGGGAGAGACCCAGTACTTC
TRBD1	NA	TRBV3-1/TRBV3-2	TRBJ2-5	CASSPRDRGRETQYF	TGTGCCAGCAGCCCTCGGGACAGGGGAAGAGAGACCCAGTACTTC
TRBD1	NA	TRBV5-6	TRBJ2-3	CASSFGTGATDTQYF	TGTGCCAGCAGCTTCGGGACAGGAGCAACAGATACGCAGTATTTT
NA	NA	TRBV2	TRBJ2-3	CASSWMEATQYF	TGTGCCAGTTCTTGGATGGAGGCTACGCAGTATTTT